The source of this T cell receptor (beta chain) is a study of T cell repertoires in cytomegalovirus infection. Study-level information: Public signatures in TCR beta pointed to CMV infection and matching HLA type.

Study findings and constraints: The ex vivo response showed dominance by HLA-C-restricted CMV-specific TCR beta clonotypes. Of the TCR beta families, the public ones yielded a cumulative frequency that identified carriers of CMV plus the relevant HLA.

This CDR3 is 12 amino acids long. The ends were cut back, 6 bases at V and 5 bases at J, with 11 bases in the middle. Germline values: CDR1 MNHEY, CDR2 SVGAGI. MiXCR, applied by TCRdb to the reads, yields one record per CDR3 protein. The repertoire has roughly 230,000 distinct CDR3 sequences, 22% of them found once; the top ten carry approximately 18%. This clonotype was observed a handful of times. The antigen remains undetermined. Material for sequencing was CD8+ T cells from PBMCs. The source of this sequence is a human donor in good health (CMV status not recorded). Some clones in this sample may be carry-over from other donors' samples. The V gene is TRBV6-5, the J gene TRBJ2-7, with unresolved D. The CDR3 loop reads CASSPDGDEQYF. The CDR3 DNA reads TGTGCCAGCAGCCCGGACGGTGACGAGCAGTACTTC.